The T cell receptor (beta chain) under discussion was sequenced for a study of shared clonotypes between healthy human individuals. The CDR3 runs 11 residues. V was pared by 5 bases and J by 3 bases, with 5 bases between. Germline assignment: CDR1 MGHRA and CDR2 YSYEKL. This clone was detected a few times. Clones were read by immunoSEQ multiplex PCR, and TCRdb kept only the in-frame ones, dropping some. The sample includes millions of clones, approximately 92% of them seen just once. What was sequenced was naive CD4+ T cells sorted from blood. Subset defined: CD45RA+ positively selected. The source of this sequence is a man between 18 and 29 years old in good health. The J gene is TRBJ2-7, the V gene TRBV4-1; D not resolved. CDR3 region: CASSYGYEQYF. DNA for the CDR3: TGCGCCAGCAGCTACGGCTACGAGCAGTACTTC.